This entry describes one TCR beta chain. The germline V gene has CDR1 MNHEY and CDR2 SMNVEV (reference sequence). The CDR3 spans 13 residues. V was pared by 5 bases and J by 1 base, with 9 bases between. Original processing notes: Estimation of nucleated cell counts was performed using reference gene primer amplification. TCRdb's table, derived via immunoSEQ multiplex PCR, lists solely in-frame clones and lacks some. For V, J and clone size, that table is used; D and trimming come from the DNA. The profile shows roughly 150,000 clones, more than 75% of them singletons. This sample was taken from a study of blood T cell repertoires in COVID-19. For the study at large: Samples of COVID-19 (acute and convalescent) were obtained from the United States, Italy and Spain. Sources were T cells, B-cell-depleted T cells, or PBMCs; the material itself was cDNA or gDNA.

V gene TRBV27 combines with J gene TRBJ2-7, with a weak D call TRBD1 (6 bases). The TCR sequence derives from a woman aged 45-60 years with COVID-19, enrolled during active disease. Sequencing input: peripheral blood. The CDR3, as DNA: TGTGCCAGCAGTGCACAGGGATCCTACGAGCAGTACTTC. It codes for CASSAQGSYEQYF.